This TCR beta chain was captured in a study of T cell responses to AZD1222 COVID-19 vaccine. Study findings and constraints: At baseline, just a handful of AZD1222 recipients tested seropositive. The study found vaccine-associated CD4 TCRs spanning spike, dominant at 160-218 and 743-854.

Method: immunoSEQ multiplex PCR; TCRdb's copy keeps in-frame clones and lacks some. The repertoire includes 150,000 to 200,000 clones, 90% to 95% of them detected once, and roughly 0.98% sits in the top ten. There are 14 residues in the CDR3. Trimming took off 3 bases at V and 4 bases at J, with 15 bases between the two ends. Germline V CDR1 and CDR2: GTSNPN, SVGIG (reference sequence). This clone was seen once. What it binds is not known. The origin of this receptor is an adult who received the AZD1222 COVID-19 vaccine. The genes are TRBV30 and TRBJ1-2; the D gene is possibly TRBD1 (6 bases). This material consisted of peripheral blood, taken 28 days after the second AZD1222 dose. CDR3 protein: CAWREQGLFYGYTF. CDR3 DNA sequence: TGTGCCTGGAGAGAACAGGGATTGTTCTATGGCTACACCTTC.